Included here is one T cell receptor beta chain sequence, with context. The antigen it recognizes is unknown. Base quality data are lacking; no much larger clone is found one base away. The data belong to a study of blood T cell repertoires in COVID-19 (dated by TCRdb to the early 2020s). At the level of the whole study: The collaborator samples originated in the United States, Italy and Spain and spanned the acute and convalescent phases of COVID-19. The sample metadata nearly always contained a de-identified subject ID, COVID-19 status, age in years and sex. The material from the prospective study consisted of cDNA or gDNA derived from T cells, B-cell-depleted T cells, or PBMCs. Where available, HLA class I and class II types were obtained from metadata supplied by the sample provider rather than from assay-based typing. A freely available public database, intended as a resource for researchers studying the immune response to SARS-CoV-2, is where the repertoires were released. Deeply sampled blood TCRbeta repertoires from subjects exposed to, actively infected with, or recovered from COVID-19 were included in the dataset. The samples were drawn from two sources: the first 160 participants of the ongoing ImmuneRACE study, and fewer than 1,500 subjects contributed by 6 global collaborators. The investigation overall reported the following: The amount of clinical and demographic metadata varied by source and participant and was provided uncurated.

Unmatched junction bases come to 8, with V trimmed by 0 bases and J by 4 bases. The CDR3 measures 17 amino acids from cysteine to phenylalanine. CDR3 DNA is the only sequence kept; it has 51 bases, read in frame from the first base. The germline V gene sets CDR1 to SGHAT and CDR2 to FQNNGV. Collaborating institutions collected whole blood in K2EDTA tubes following their own protocols. For TCRbeta analysis, collaborator samples were shipped as frozen whole blood, as isolated PBMCs, or as DNA extracted from either sample type. The immunoSEQ Assay, a bias-controlled multiplex PCR, was used to amplify TCRbeta CDR3 regions from genomic DNA. In the source study's methods: The number of nucleated cells in each sample was estimated from the amplification of reference gene primers within the assay. To quantify the absolute abundance of each unique TCRbeta CDR3 rearrangement, sequence reads were collapsed and filtered. Productive Simpson clonality was computed per sample as the square root of Simpson's diversity index over productive rearrangements. TCRdb's version of the immuneACCESS table is confined to in-frame rearrangements and falls short of the full clone set. An unresolved V gene accounts for under half of the shortfall where checked; the remainder is of unknown origin. D and trimming were read from the DNA, whereas the V and J calls and clone size are those reported in that table. Present in this sample are roughly 200,000 clones, around 80% of which were seen just once. Together, the top ten hold around 2.8% of the sample.

This TCR came from a woman aged 80 or older with active or convalescent COVID-19. The specimen was peripheral blood. The chain links TRBV11-2 with TRBJ2-7; TRBD1 fits 11 bases in the junction. The CDR3: CASSLDLPGQGVYEQYF. The DNA sequence reads TGTGCCAGCAGCTTAGATCTTCCGGGACAGGGGGTTTACGAGCAGTACTTC.